This T cell receptor beta chain was retrieved from a study of vaccination effects on CD4 cells after COVID-19. In the study overall: The culture medium for a few million PBMC per well included roughly 10 IU/ml IL-2 and around 9.9 ug/ml peptides.

This clone was seen a handful of times. Antigen: not known. Isolating CD4+ T cells followed less than 12 days of culture. BNT162b2 vaccine or mRNA-1273 vaccine was given to participants in two doses. From germline, CDR1 is LGHDT and CDR2 YNNKEL (reference sequence). The CDR3 sequence is 14 residues long. V shed 3 bases, J shed 7 bases, and the junction held 4 bases outside the gene matches. Assay: immunoSEQ multiplex PCR; the TCRdb copy retains only in-frame clones and omits some. The sample comprises approximately 38,000 clones, 65% to 75% of which are singletons, and approximately 7.7% rests with the top ten.

Sample: CD4+ T cells from PBMCs cultured without peptide, taken after COVID-19 vaccination. The gene calls are TRBV3-1 (or the pseudogene TRBV3-2) and TRBJ1-2; 11 nucleotides match TRBD1. The TCR comes from a human donor who received a COVID-19 vaccine. In DNA form, the CDR3 reads TGTGCCAGCAGCCAGGACAGGGGGCATGGTGGCTACACCTTC. It codes for CASSQDRGHGGYTF.